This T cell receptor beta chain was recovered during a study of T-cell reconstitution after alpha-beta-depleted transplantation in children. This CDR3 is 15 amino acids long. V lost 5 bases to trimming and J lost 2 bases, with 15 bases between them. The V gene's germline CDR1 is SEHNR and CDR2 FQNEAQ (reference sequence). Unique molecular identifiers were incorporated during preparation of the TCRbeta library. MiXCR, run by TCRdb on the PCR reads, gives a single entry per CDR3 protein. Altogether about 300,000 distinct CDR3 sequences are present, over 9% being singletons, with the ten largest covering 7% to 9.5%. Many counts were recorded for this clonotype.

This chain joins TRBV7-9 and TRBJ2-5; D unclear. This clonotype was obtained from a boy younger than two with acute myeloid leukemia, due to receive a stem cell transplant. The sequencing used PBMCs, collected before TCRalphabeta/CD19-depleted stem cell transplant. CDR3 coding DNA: TGTGCCAGCAGCCCCCCTGTAGTTAGACAAGAGACCCAGTACTTC. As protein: CASSPPVVRQETQYF.